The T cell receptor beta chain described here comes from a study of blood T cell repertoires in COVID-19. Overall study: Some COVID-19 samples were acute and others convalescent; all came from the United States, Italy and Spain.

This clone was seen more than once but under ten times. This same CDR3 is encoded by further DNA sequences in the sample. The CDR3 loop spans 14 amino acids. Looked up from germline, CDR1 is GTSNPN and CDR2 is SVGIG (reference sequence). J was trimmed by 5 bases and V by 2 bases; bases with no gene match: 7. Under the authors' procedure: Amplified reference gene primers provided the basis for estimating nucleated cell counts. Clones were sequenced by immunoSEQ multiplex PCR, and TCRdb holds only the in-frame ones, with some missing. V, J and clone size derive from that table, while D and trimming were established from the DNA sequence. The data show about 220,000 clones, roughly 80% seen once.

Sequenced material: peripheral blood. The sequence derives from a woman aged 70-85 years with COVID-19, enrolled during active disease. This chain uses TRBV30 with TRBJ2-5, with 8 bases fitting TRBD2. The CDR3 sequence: CAWSPRGGRETQYF. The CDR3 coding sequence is TGTGCCTGGAGTCCACGGGGGGGGCGGGAGACCCAGTACTTC.